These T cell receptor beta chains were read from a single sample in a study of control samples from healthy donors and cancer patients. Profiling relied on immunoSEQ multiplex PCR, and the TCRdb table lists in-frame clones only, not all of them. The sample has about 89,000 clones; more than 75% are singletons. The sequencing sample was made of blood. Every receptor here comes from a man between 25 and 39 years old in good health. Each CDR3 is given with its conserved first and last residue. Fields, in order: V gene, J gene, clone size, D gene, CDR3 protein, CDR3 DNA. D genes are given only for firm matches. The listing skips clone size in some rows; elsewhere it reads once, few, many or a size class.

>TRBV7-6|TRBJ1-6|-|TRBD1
CASSPRQGGSSYNSPLHF
TGTGCCAGCAGCCCCAGACAGGGCGGTAGCTCCTATAATTCACCCCTCCACTTT
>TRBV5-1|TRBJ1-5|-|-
CASSLAPGNFQPQHF
TGCGCCAGCAGCTTGGCGCCAGGGAATTTTCAGCCCCAGCATTTT
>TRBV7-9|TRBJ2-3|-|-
CASSPESSGFTDTQYF
TGTGCCAGCAGCCCGGAGAGTAGCGGTTTCACAGATACGCAGTATTTT
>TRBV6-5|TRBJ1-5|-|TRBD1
CASSSDRGQPQHF
TGTGCCAGCAGCTCAGACAGGGGACAGCCCCAGCATTTT
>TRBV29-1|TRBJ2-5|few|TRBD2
CSVAGTSGDLQETQYF
TGCAGCGTTGCCGGGACTAGCGGGGATCTCCAAGAGACCCAGTACTTC
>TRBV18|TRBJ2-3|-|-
CASSPLPRRDTQYF
TGTGCCAGCTCGCCACTCCCGAGGAGAGATACGCAGTATTTT
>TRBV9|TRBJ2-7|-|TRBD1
CASSVGQGTYEQYF
TGTGCCAGCAGCGTGGGACAGGGGACCTACGAGCAGTACTTC
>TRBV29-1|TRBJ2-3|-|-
CSVENLGESTDTQYF
TGCAGCGTTGAAAATCTAGGGGAAAGCACAGATACGCAGTATTTT
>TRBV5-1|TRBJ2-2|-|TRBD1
CASSGGQGAAGELFF
TGCGCCAGCAGCGGCGGACAGGGGGCCGCCGGGGAGCTGTTTTTT
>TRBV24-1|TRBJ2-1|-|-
CATSDRDWEQFF
TGTGCCACCAGTGATAGAGACTGGGAGCAGTTCTTC
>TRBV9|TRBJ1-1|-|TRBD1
CASSITGGNTEAFF
TGTGCCAGCAGCATCACAGGGGGGAACACTGAAGCTTTCTTT
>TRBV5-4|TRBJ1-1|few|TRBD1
CASSLDRGNTEAFF
TGTGCCAGCAGCTTGGACAGGGGGAACACTGAAGCTTTCTTT
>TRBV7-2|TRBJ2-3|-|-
CASSLAVLAITDTQYF
TGTGCCAGCAGCTTAGCGGTGCTAGCGATCACAGATACGCAGTATTTT
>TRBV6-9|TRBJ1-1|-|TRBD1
CASSYRGTGATEAFF
TGTGCCAGCAGTTACCGAGGGACAGGAGCCACTGAAGCTTTCTTT
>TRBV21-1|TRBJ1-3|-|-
CASRDTQRTVGNTIYF
TGTGCCAGCAGAGACACCCAACGGACGGTCGGAAACACCATATATTTT
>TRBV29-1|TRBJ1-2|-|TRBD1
CSVEGRGPNYGYTF
TGCAGCGTTGAGGGGAGGGGGCCTAACTATGGCTACACCTTC
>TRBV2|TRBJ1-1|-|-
CASSARAQGTEAFF
TGTGCCAGCAGTGCCAGGGCCCAGGGGACTGAAGCTTTCTTT
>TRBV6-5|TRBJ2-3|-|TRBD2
CASIGGGANTQYF
TGTGCCAGCATAGGCGGGGGGGCAAATACGCAGTATTTT
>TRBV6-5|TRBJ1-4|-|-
CATYEDGRNEKLFF
TGTGCCACCTACGAGGACGGCCGTAATGAAAAACTGTTTTTT
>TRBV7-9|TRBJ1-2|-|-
CASSFTTGRSGYTF
TGTGCCAGCAGCTTTACCACAGGGAGGTCGGGCTACACCTTC
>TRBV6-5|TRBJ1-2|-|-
CASSYGAYYGYTF
TGTGCCAGCAGCTACGGAGCCTACTATGGCTACACCTTC
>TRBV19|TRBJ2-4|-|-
CASSIGQTKNIQYF
TGTGCCAGTAGTATAGGTCAGACCAAAAACATTCAGTACTTC
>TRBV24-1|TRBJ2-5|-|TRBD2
CATSERGGLETQYF
TGTGCCACCAGTGAGCGGGGGGGCCTTGAGACCCAGTACTTC
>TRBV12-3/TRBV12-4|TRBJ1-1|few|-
CASSLKSIAEAFF
TGTGCCAGCAGTTTAAAGTCCATCGCTGAAGCTTTCTTT
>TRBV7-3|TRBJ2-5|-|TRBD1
CASSLTTGAETQYF
TGTGCCAGCAGCTTAACGACAGGGGCGGAGACCCAGTACTTC
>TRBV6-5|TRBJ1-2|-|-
CASTDGYGYTF
TGTGCCAGCACCGACGGCTATGGCTACACCTTC
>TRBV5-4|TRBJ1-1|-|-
CASSLNRNTEAFF
TGTGCCAGCAGCCTAAACCGCAACACTGAAGCTTTCTTT
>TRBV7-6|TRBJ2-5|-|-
CASSPDRGTQYF
TGTGCCAGCAGCCCCGACCGGGGGACCCAGTACTTC
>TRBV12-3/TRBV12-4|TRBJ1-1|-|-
CASTRGAEAFF
TGTGCCAGCACCCGTGGAGCTGAAGCTTTCTTT
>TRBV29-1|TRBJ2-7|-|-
CSVEDPGLAYEQYF
TGTAGCGTTGAAGACCCGGGACTCGCCTACGAGCAGTACTTC
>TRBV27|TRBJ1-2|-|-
CASSLKRSYGYTF
TGTGCCAGCAGTTTAAAACGGAGCTATGGCTACACCTTC
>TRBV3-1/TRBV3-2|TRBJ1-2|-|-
CASSSSNYGYTF
TGTGCCAGCAGCTCATCTAACTATGGCTACACCTTC
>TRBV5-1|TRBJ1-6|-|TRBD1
CASSFSGTGDSPLHF
TGCGCCAGCAGCTTCTCCGGGACAGGGGATTCACCCCTCCACTTT
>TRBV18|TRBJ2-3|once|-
CASSPPSQSTDTQYF
TGTGCCAGCTCACCACCGTCGCAGAGCACAGATACGCAGTATTTT
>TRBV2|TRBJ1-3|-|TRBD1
CASSQFSPPWGQGAGVWNTIYF
TGTGCCAGCAGCCAATTTAGCCCACCCTGGGGACAGGGGGCGGGCGTGTGGAACACCATATATTTT
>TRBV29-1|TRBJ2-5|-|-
CSGNTGFGETQYF
TGCAGCGGGAATACAGGGTTCGGAGAGACCCAGTACTTC
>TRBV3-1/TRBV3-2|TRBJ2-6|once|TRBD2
CASSQAAAAGTSGANVLTF
TGTGCCAGCAGCCAAGCAGCGGCAGCGGGGACCTCTGGGGCCAACGTCCTGACTTTC
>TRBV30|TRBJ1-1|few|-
CAWSLYLEAFF
TGTGCCTGGAGTCTCTACCTCGAAGCTTTCTTT
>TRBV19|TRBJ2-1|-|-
CASSIWPNEQFF
TGTGCCAGTAGTATCTGGCCGAATGAGCAGTTCTTC
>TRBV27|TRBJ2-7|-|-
CASSLYGTAAYYEQYF
TGTGCCAGCAGTTTATACGGGACGGCTGCGTATTACGAGCAGTACTTC
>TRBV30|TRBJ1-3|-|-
CACPGRRGGNTIYF
TGTGCCTGTCCAGGAAGACGAGGTGGAAACACCATATATTTT
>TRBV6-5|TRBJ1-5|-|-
CASSRQGYQPQHF
TGTGCCAGCAGTAGGCAGGGATATCAGCCCCAGCATTTT